Following are 32 T cell receptor beta chains from one sample sequenced in a study of cytomegalovirus exposure and HLA in healthy donors. The PCR had 60 Vbeta and 13 Jbeta primers. Data came from immunoSEQ multiplex PCR; TCRdb stores just in-frame clones and leaves some out. The sample yields about 200,000 clones, approximately 86% seen once. The sample consisted of PBMCs. Receptors were obtained from a woman in her 30s in good health and CMV-seronegative.

This sequence joins TRBV11-2 and TRBJ1-1; TRBD1 agrees at 8 bases. The CDR3 has 14 residues. V was pared by 4 bases and J by 3 bases, with 4 bases of the junction left unmatched. The V gene's germline CDR1 is SGHAT and CDR2 FQNNGV. DNA for the CDR3: TGTGCCAGCAGCTCGGGGACAGGTGACACTGAAGCTTTCTTT. Translated, it gives CASSSGTGDTEAFF.

The chain recombines TRBV18 with TRBJ1-1, with unresolved D. The germline gives CDR1 KGHSH, CDR2 LQKENI. The CDR3 has 15 residues. V was clipped by 3 bases and J by 4 bases, with 15 bases between them. The CDR3 sequence is CASSPTTPGGTEAFF. CDR3 coding DNA: TGTGCCAGCTCACCTACAACGCCGGGAGGCACTGAAGCTTTCTTT.

The gene calls are TRBV27 and TRBJ2-7; D uncertain. V was clipped by 6 bases and J by 3 bases, with 6 bases between them. The CDR3 sequence is 11 residues long. CDR1 is MNHEY and CDR2 is SMNVEV in the germline V gene (reference sequence). The CDR3 coding sequence is TGTGCCAGCAGGTTCGGCTACGAGCAGTACTTC. As protein: CASRFGYEQYF.

The rearrangement uses TRBV5-1 and TRBJ2-7, with 7 nucleotides matching TRBD1. Germline values: CDR1 SGHRS, CDR2 YFSETQ. This CDR3 is built from 14 residues. With V trimmed by 0 bases and J by 6 bases, 6 bases remained unmatched. CDR3 sequence reads: CASSLGQGGLEQYF. For the CDR3, the DNA is TGCGCCAGCAGCTTGGGACAGGGTGGGCTCGAGCAGTACTTC.

This clone was observed a handful of times. The chain couples TRBV6-6 to TRBJ2-1; 13 bases fit TRBD2. V shed 5 bases and J 6 bases; nucleotides not matched to a gene: 4. Germline V gene lookup returns CDR1 MNHNY and CDR2 SVGAGI (reference sequence). The CDR3 runs 15 residues. CDR3 DNA sequence: TGTGCCAGCAGTAAACTAGCGGGAGGGATCAATGAGCAGTTCTTC. Translation gives CASSKLAGGINEQFF.

The chain links TRBV28 to TRBJ2-7, with 9 bases identical to TRBD1. Germline trimming cut 7 bases from V and 1 base from J; bases unmatched to any gene: 11. CDR3 length equals 16 residues. CDR1 is MDHEN and CDR2 is SYDVKM in the germline V gene. CDR3 nucleotides: TGTGCCAGCACTAAACCGGGACAGGGTTTTTCCTACGAGCAGTACTTC. Translation gives CASTKPGQGFSYEQYF.

This chain connects TRBV15 to TRBJ2-3; 7 bases align to TRBD2. This CDR3 contains 15 residues. Germline V gene lookup returns CDR1 LNHNV and CDR2 YYDKDF (reference sequence). V lost 3 bases and J lost 11; bases outside the gene matches: 14. The CDR3 sequence: CATSSGGGITWGQYF. The CDR3 nucleotides read TGTGCCACCAGCAGTGGGGGGGGAATAACCTGGGGGCAGTATTTT.

The V gene is TRBV10-3, the J gene TRBJ2-5, with 12 nucleotides matching TRBD2. The J call is doubtful: the DNA matches TRBJ2-7 better. Germline V gene lookup returns CDR1 ENHRY and CDR2 SYGVKD. This CDR3 is 15 amino acids long. CDR3 nucleotides: TGTGCCATCAGTGGTACCGGGACTAGCGGGTACGAGCAGTACTTC. Translating it yields CAISGTGTSGYEQYF.

This clone was detected once. This sample includes further DNA sequences coding for the same CDR3. V is TRBV5-1 and J is TRBJ2-7; D gene unclear. Germline assignment: CDR1 SGHRS and CDR2 YFSETQ. The V and J ends lost 3 bases and 0 bases respectively, with 4 bases between them. The CDR3 is 12 residues long. As DNA, the CDR3 is TGCGCCAGCAGCTCAAACTCCTACGAGCAGTACTTC. Encoded protein: CASSSNSYEQYF.

V gene TRBV5-1 combines with J gene TRBJ1-4; the D gene is possibly TRBD1 (5 bases). V was clipped by 0 bases and J by 8 bases, with 11 bases between them. The CDR3 is 14 residues long. Germline lookup yields CDR1 SGHRS and CDR2 YFSETQ. The CDR3: CASSLEGNGEKLFF. The DNA of the CDR3 is TGCGCCAGCAGCTTGGAGGGGAATGGCGAAAAACTGTTTTTT.

The J gene is TRBJ2-5, the V gene TRBV6-5; the match to TRBD2 covers 7 bases. The germline V gene encodes CDR1 MNHEY and CDR2 SVGAGI. This CDR3 region has 14 residues. The junction had 3 bases not matched to a gene; V was cut back by 0 bases and J by 5 bases. The CDR3 DNA is TGTGCCAGCAGTTACTCGGGGGGGGTGGAGACCCAGTACTTC. As protein: CASSYSGGVETQYF.

The chain employs TRBV11-2 and TRBJ2-1; the D gene is possibly TRBD2 (6 bases). The V gene's germline CDR1 is SGHAT and CDR2 FQNNGV. The length of the CDR3 is 15 residues. V lost 0 bases and J 8 bases, leaving 14 bases between the germline ends. The CDR3, as DNA: TGTGCCAGCAGCTTAGATAGTAGCGGTGTCTATGAGCAGTTCTTC. It encodes CASSLDSSGVYEQFF.

The chain has TRBV5-8 and TRBJ1-2, with D hard to call. This CDR3 contains 13 residues. Trimming left V 2 bases short and J 6 bases short, with 11 bases between. CDR1 and CDR2 from the germline V gene are SGHTS and YDEGEE. CDR3 residues: CASSFIVRDGYTF. As DNA, the CDR3 is TGTGCCAGCAGCTTTATCGTCCGCGATGGCTACACCTTC.

V is TRBV7-8 and J is TRBJ1-1; 8 bases agree with TRBD1. CDR1 SGHVS and CDR2 FQNEAQ come from the germline V gene. Unmatched junction bases numbered 15, after V lost 6 bases and J lost 0 bases. This CDR3 spans 18 amino acids. CDR3: CASRSYRRDRPMNTEAFF. The CDR3 nucleotides are TGTGCCAGCAGGTCCTATCGCCGGGACAGGCCCATGAACACTGAAGCTTTCTTT.

CDR3 in amino acids: CASNPGRGGNNEQFF. The CDR3 coding sequence is TGTGCCAGCAACCCCGGGAGAGGAGGTAACAATGAGCAGTTCTTC. The chain carries TRBV2 and TRBJ2-1; TRBD2 is a possible D gene (6 bases). Germline CDR1 reads SNHLY; CDR2 reads FYNNEI. V was clipped by 7 bases and J by 5 bases, with 18 bases between them. The CDR3 covers 15 residues. The full variable domain, with the rest looked up from reference TRBV2 and TRBJ2-1, is EPEVTQTPSHQVTQMGQEVILRCVPISNHLYFYWYRQILGQKVEFLVSFYNNEISEKSEIFDDQFSVERPDGSNFTLKIRSTKLEDSAMYFCASNPGRGGNNEQFFGPGTRLTVL.

The rearrangement links TRBV28 to TRBJ2-1, with 7 bases matching TRBD2. The CDR3 covers 21 residues. V lost 1 base, J lost 3 bases, and 21 bases stayed unmatched. The V gene's germline CDR1 is MDHEN and CDR2 SYDVKM. In DNA, the CDR3 is TGTGCCAGCAGTTTATTCGGCGTGGGCACATGGCGGCGGGAGATCTACAATGAGCAGTTCTTC. This encodes CASSLFGVGTWRREIYNEQFF.

The chain joins TRBV7-9 to TRBJ2-7, with 7 bases identical to TRBD1. Germline CDR1 and CDR2: SEHNR and FQNEAQ (reference sequence). The CDR3 has 14 amino acids. V shed 5 bases and J 7 bases; nucleotides not matched to a gene: 11. DNA for the CDR3: TGTGCCAGCAGCCCCGAGGACAGGAGTGAGGAGCAGTACTTC. Residues: CASSPEDRSEEQYF.

V and J are TRBV7-3 and TRBJ2-3; D uncertain. Germline assignment: CDR1 SGHTA and CDR2 FQGTGA. The germline V and J ends were trimmed by 5 bases and 6 bases, with 12 bases remaining between them. The CDR3 has 13 residues. The CDR3 loop is CASSPPLEDTQYF. For the CDR3, the DNA is TGTGCCAGCAGCCCCCCTCTCGAGGATACGCAGTATTTT.

Notes on this clone: This sample also contains other DNA sequences that code for the same CDR3. The V call is TRBV5-1, the J call TRBJ1-5, with 7 bases fitting TRBD1. The germline CDR1 and CDR2 sequences are SGHRS and YFSETQ. V was clipped by 1 base and J by 7 bases; unmatched bases: 2. This CDR3 is 13 amino acids long. CDR3 sequence (DNA): TGCGCCAGCAGCTTGCAGGGGGACCAGCCCCAGCATTTT. This codes for CASSLQGDQPQHF.

For the CDR3, the DNA is TGTGCCAGCTACCCCGGGACACGGTACAATGAGCAGTTCTTC. Translation: CASYPGTRYNEQFF. The rearrangement links TRBV18 to TRBJ2-1; D possibly corresponds to TRBD1 (6 bases). Trimming took off 7 bases at V and 4 bases at J, with 14 bases between the two ends. The germline gives CDR1 KGHSH, CDR2 LQKENI. The CDR3 extends over 14 amino acids.

The chain couples TRBV28 to TRBJ1-5; D may be TRBD1 (5 bases). CDR3 length equals 17 residues. Trimming took 3 bases from V and 0 from J, leaving 15 bases between them. CDR1 and CDR2 (germline): MDHEN, SYDVKM. The CDR3, as DNA: TGTGCCAGCAGTTTTTCTGGGGCTTTTTATAGCAATCAGCCCCAGCATTTT. Translated, it gives CASSFSGAFYSNQPQHF.

The table lists this clone with a few counts. The chain is built from TRBV6-1 and TRBJ1-5, with D hard to call. V lost 6 bases to trimming and J lost 5 bases, with 8 bases between them. The CDR3 is 12 residues long. Germline-derived CDR1 and CDR2 are MNHNS and SASEGT. The CDR3 sequence is CASSYSHQPQHF. CDR3 nucleotides: TGTGCCAGCAGCTACAGCCATCAGCCCCAGCATTTT.

The V gene is TRBV27, the J gene TRBJ2-7; no reliable D call. The germline gives CDR1 MNHEY, CDR2 SMNVEV (reference sequence). The CDR3 length is 10 residues. V shed 11 bases and J shed 6 bases, with 11 bases lying between them. CDR3 in amino acids: CAGRVGEQYF. CDR3 nucleotide sequence: TGTGCCGGTCGGGTGGGCGAGCAGTACTTC.

The chain uses TRBV15 and TRBJ2-1, with 12 bases aligning to TRBD2. There are 15 residues in the CDR3. CDR1 is LNHNV, CDR2 YYDKDF, per germline (reference sequence). Trimming took 9 bases from V and 8 from J; bases not matched to a gene: 11. CDR3 residues: CATGYLAGGPHEQFF. The CDR3 DNA is TGTGCCACAGGATACCTAGCGGGGGGGCCCCATGAGCAGTTCTTC.

The chain combines TRBV9 with TRBJ2-3; D is possibly TRBD2 (5 bases). Trimming took 4 bases from V and 5 from J, leaving 14 bases between them. This CDR3 region has 14 residues. Germline values: CDR1 SGDLS, CDR2 YYNGEE. This chain's CDR3 is CASSLGGSGDTQYF. The DNA for the CDR3 is TGTGCCAGCAGCTTAGGCGGGTCGGGAGATACGCAGTATTTT. Full variable domain (missing parts from reference TRBV9 and TRBJ2-3): DSGVTQTPKHLITATGQRVTLRCSPRSGDLSVYWYQQSLDQGLQFLIQYYNGEERAKGNILERFSAQQFPDLHSELNLSSLELGDSALYFCASSLGGSGDTQYFGPGTRLTVL.

The chain is built from TRBV6-6 and TRBJ2-1; 7 positions match TRBD1. Germline V CDR1 and CDR2: MNHNY, SVGAGI (reference sequence). The CDR3 totals 14 residues. Trimming cost V 2 bases and J 8 bases; bases outside gene matches: 6. CDR3 loop: CASSYGAGGHEQFF. CDR3 DNA: TGTGCCAGCAGTTACGGTGCAGGGGGACATGAGCAGTTCTTC.

The V gene is TRBV27, the J gene TRBJ2-1; D might be TRBD2 (5 bases). Per germline, CDR1 MNHEY and CDR2 SMNVEV (reference sequence). CDR3 length: 13 residues. The V gene lost 4 bases and the J gene lost 2 bases, with 6 bases spanning the gap. For the CDR3, the DNA is TGTGCCAGCAGTTACGGGGCCTACAATGAGCAGTTCTTC. It encodes CASSYGAYNEQFF.

The chain links TRBV4-2 to TRBJ1-1, with D hard to call. Trimming shortened V by 7 bases and J by 3 bases, and 12 bases separated the two germline ends. This CDR3 has 13 residues. The germline CDR1 and CDR2 sequences are LGHNA and YNFKEQ. The CDR3 sequence: CASTRAGDTEAFF. The CDR3 region has the DNA TGTGCCAGCACCCGGGCCGGGGACACTGAAGCTTTCTTT.

A remark on this clone: The germline gene is not matched at one end of the junction; a read error may be the cause. J is TRBJ2-3 and V is TRBV7-8, with 10 bases fitting TRBD2. Germline assignment: CDR1 SGHVS and CDR2 FQNEAQ. This CDR3 has 15 amino acids. The CDR3 DNA is TGTGCCAGCAGCTCCCAGCGGGGGGGCACGGATACGCAGTATTTT. Translated, it gives CASSSQRGGTDTQYF.

The gene calls are TRBV28 and TRBJ1-1; D is unresolved. The CDR3 totals 13 residues. Germline V CDR1 and CDR2: MDHEN, SYDVKM. With 8 bases removed from V and 3 bases from J, the gap between germline ends came to 13 bases. The chain's CDR3 is CASCPRVDTEAFF. Here the CDR3 DNA reads TGTGCCAGCTGTCCCCGGGTGGACACTGAAGCTTTCTTT.

The chain recombines TRBV11-2 with TRBJ2-1, with 8 bases lining up with TRBD2. The CDR3 consists of 15 residues. Germline V gene data show CDR1 as SGHAT and CDR2 as FQNNGV. Unmatched junction bases numbered 9, after V lost 3 bases and J lost 8 bases. CDR3 sequence (DNA): TGTGCCAGCAGCTTTCAGGGACTAGGGTGGGATGAGCAGTTCTTC. Amino acids: CASSFQGLGWDEQFF.

The V and J genes are TRBV4-1 and TRBJ1-1; TRBD1 is a possible D gene (5 bases). The length of the CDR3 is 15 residues. Trimming stripped 1 base from V and 5 bases from J, with 14 bases between. Germline CDR1 reads MGHRA; CDR2 reads YSYEKL. Written as DNA, the CDR3 is TGCGCCAGCAGCCAAGCGTGGCGGGGGGGAACTGAAGCTTTCTTT. Encoded protein: CASSQAWRGGTEAFF.